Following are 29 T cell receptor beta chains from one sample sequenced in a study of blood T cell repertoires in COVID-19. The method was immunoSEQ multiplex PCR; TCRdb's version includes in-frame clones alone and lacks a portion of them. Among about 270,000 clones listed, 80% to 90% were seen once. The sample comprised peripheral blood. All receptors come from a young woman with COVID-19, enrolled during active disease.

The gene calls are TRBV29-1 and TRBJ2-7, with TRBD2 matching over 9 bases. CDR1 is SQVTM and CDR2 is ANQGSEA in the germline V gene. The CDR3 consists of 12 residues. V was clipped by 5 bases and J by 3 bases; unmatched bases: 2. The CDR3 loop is CSVRGGVYEQYF. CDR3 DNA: TGCAGCGTTCGCGGGGGGGTCTACGAGCAGTACTTC.

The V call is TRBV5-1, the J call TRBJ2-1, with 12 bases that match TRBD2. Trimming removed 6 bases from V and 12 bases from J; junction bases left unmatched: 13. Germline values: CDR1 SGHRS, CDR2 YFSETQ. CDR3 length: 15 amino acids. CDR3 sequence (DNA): TGCGCCAGCACCCTGACTAGCGGGGGCCCCCACGGGCAGTTCTTC. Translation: CASTLTSGGPHGQFF.

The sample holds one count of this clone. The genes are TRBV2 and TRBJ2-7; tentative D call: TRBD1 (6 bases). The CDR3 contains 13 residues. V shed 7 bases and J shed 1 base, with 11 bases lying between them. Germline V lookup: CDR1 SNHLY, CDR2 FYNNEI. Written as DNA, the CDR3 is TGTGCCAGCAACCAGGACAGTTCCTACGAGCAGTACTTC. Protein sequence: CASNQDSSYEQYF.

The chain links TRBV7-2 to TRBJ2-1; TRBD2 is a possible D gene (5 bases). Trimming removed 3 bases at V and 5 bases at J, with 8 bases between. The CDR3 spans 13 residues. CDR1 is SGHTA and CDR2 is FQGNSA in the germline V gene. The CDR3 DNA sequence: TGTGCCAGCAGCTTTTTCGGGAACAATGAGCAGTTCTTC. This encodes CASSFFGNNEQFF.

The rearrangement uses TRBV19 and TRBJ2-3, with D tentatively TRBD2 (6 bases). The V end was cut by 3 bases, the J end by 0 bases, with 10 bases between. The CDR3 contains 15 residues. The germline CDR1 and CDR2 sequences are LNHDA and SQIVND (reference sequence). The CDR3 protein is CASSILATSTDTQYF. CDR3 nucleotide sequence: TGTGCCAGTAGTATTCTAGCGACTAGCACAGATACGCAGTATTTT.

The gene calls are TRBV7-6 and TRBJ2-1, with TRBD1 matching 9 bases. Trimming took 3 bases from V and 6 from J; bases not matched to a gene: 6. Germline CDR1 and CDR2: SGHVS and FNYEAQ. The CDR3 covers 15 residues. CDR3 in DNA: TGTGCCAGCAGCTTTCTAGGGACAGGGACCAATGAGCAGTTCTTC. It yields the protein CASSFLGTGTNEQFF.

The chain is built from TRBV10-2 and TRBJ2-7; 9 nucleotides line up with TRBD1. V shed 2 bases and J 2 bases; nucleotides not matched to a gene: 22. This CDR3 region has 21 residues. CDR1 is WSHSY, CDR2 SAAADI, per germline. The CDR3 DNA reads TGCGCCAGCAGTGAGCGAAAACTGGGACAGGGCTTCAGCGTTCCTCCCTACGAGCAGTACTTC. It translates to CASSERKLGQGFSVPPYEQYF.

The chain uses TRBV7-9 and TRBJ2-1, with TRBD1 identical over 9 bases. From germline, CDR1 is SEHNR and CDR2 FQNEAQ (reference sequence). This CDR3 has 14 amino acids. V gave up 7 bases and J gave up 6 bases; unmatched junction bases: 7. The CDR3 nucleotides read TGTGCCAGCACCCGCCGGGGACAGGGCAATGAGCAGTTCTTC. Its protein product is CASTRRGQGNEQFF.

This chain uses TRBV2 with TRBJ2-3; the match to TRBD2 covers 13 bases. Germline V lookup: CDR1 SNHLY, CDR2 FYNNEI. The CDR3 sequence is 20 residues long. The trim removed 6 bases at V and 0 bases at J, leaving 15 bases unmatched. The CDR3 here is CASRGSRTSGGPSSTDTQYF. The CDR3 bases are TGTGCCAGCAGGGGATCCCGGACTAGCGGGGGACCCAGTAGCACAGATACGCAGTATTTT.

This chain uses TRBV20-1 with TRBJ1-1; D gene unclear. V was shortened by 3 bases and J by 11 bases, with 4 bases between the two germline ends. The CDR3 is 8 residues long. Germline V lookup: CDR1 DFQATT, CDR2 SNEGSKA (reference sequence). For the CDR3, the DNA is TGCAGTGCTAGGGAGGCTTTCTTT. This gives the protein CSAREAFF.

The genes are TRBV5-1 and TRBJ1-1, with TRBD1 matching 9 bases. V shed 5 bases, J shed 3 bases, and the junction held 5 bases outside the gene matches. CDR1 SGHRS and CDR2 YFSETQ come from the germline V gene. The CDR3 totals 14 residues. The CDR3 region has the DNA TGCGCCAGCAGACGAGGGGACAGGGACACTGAAGCTTTCTTT. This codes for CASRRGDRDTEAFF.

The CDR3 loop reads CASSFYSNQPQHF. Here the CDR3 DNA reads TGTGCCAGCAGCTTTTATAGCAATCAGCCCCAGCATTTT. The chain employs TRBV7-9 and TRBJ1-5; D remains unclear. Germline-derived CDR1 and CDR2 are SEHNR and FQNEAQ (reference sequence). The CDR3 covers 13 residues. V dropped 3 bases and J dropped 0 bases, with 3 bases sitting between them.

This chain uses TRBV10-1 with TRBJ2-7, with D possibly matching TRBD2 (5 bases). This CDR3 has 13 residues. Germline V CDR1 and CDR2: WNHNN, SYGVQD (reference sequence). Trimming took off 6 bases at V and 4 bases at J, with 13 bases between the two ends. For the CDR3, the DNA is TGCGCCAGCAGGGGAGTGAATGGGTACGAGCAGTACTTC. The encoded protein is CASRGVNGYEQYF.

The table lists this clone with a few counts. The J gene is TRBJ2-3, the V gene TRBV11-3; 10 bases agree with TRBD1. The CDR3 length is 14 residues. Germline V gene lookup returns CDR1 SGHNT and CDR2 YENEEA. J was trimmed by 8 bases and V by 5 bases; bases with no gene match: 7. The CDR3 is CASSLDRGIGTQYF. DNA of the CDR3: TGTGCCAGCAGCCTGGACAGGGGGATAGGTACGCAGTATTTT.

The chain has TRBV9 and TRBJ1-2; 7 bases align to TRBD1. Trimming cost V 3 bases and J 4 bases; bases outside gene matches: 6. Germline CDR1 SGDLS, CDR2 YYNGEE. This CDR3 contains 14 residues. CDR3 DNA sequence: TGTGCCAGCAGCGGGAACAGGGGTCCCTATGGCTACACCTTC. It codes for CASSGNRGPYGYTF.

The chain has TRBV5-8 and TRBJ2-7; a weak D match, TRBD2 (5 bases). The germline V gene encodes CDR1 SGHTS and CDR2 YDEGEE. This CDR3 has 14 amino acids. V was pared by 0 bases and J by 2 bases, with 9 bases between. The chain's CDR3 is CASSLARVPYEQYF. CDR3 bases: TGTGCCAGCAGCTTGGCGAGGGTACCCTACGAGCAGTACTTC.

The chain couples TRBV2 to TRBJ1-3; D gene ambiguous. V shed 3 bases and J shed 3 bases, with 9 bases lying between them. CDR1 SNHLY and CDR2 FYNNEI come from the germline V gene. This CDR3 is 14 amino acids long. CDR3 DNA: TGTGCCAGCAGTGACCCGAGGAATGGAAACACCATATATTTT. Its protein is CASSDPRNGNTIYF.

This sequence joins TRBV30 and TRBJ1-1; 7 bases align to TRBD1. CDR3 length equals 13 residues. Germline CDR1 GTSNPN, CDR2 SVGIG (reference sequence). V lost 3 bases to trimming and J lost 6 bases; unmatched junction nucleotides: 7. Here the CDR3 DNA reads TGTGCCTGGAGAGGGGACAGAGGAGCTGAAGCTTTCTTT. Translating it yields CAWRGDRGAEAFF.

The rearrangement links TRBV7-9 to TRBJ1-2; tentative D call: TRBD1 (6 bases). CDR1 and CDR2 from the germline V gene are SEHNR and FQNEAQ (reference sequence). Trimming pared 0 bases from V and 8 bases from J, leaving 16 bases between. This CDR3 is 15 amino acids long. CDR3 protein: CASSLAGAAGEGYTF. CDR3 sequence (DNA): TGTGCCAGCAGCTTAGCCGGGGCGGCAGGGGAAGGCTACACCTTC.

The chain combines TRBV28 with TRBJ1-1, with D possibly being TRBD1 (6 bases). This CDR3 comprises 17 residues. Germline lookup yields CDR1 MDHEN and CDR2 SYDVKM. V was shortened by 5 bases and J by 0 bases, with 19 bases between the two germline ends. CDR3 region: CASSTLRGGHMNTEAFF. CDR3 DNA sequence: TGTGCCAGCAGTACCCTCCGAGGGGGACATATGAACACTGAAGCTTTCTTT.

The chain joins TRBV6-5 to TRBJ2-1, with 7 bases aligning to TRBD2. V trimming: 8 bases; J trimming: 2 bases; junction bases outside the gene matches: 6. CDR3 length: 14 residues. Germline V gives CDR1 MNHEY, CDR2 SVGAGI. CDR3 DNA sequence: TGTGCCAGCCAGAACAGCGGGGCCTACAATGAGCAGTTCTTC. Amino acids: CASQNSGAYNEQFF.

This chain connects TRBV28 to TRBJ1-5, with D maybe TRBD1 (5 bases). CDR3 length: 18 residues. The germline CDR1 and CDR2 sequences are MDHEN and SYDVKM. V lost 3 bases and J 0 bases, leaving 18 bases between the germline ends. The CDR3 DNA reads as TGTGCCAGCAGTTTCGACAGTAGAATACCTTATAGCAATCAGCCCCAGCATTTT. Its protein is CASSFDSRIPYSNQPQHF. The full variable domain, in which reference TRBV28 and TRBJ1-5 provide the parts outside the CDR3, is DVKVTQSSRYLVKRTGEKVFLECVQDMDHENMFWYRQDPGLGLRLIYFSYDVKMKEKGDIPEGYSVSREKKERFSLILESASTNQTSMYLCASSFDSRIPYSNQPQHFGDGTRLSIL.

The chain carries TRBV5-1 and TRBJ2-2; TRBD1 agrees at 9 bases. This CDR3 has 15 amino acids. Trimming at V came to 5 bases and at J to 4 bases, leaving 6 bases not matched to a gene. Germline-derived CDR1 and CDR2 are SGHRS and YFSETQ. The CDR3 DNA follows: TGCGCCAGCAGTTCGGGACAGGGTTCCACCGGGGAGCTGTTTTTT. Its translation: CASSSGQGSTGELFF.

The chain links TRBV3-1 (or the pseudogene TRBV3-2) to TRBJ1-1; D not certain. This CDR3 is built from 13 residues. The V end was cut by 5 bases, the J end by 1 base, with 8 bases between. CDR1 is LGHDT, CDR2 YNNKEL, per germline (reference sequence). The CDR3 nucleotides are TGTGCCAGCAGCTCCATCCAGAACACTGAAGCTTTCTTT. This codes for CASSSIQNTEAFF.

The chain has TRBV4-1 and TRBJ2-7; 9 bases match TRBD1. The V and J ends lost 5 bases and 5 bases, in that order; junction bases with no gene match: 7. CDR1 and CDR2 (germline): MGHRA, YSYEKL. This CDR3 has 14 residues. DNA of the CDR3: TGCGCCAGCAGCGCCCGGACAGGGGCTAACGAGCAGTACTTC. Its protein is CASSARTGANEQYF.

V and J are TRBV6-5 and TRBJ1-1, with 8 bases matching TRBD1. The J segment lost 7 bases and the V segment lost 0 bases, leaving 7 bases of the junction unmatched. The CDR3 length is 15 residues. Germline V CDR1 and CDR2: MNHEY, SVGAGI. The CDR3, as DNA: TGTGCCAGCAGTTACTCAGGGCAGGGGGCGAGTGAAGCTTTCTTT. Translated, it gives CASSYSGQGASEAFF.

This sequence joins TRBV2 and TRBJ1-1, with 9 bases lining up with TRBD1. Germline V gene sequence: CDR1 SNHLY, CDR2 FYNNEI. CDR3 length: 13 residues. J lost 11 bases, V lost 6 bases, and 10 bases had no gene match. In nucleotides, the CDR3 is TGTGCCAGCAGAGAGGGACAGGGCTGGGTGGCTTTCTTT. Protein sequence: CASREGQGWVAFF.

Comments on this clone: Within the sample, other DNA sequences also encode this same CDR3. Here the CDR3 DNA reads TGTGCCATCAGTGAGTCGAGAGAGACCCAGTACTTC. This codes for CAISESRETQYF. The rearrangement uses TRBV10-3 and TRBJ2-5; D gene uncertain. The V gene's germline CDR1 is ENHRY and CDR2 SYGVKD. The CDR3 extends over 12 amino acids. Trimming removed 0 bases from V and 4 bases from J, with 3 bases in between.

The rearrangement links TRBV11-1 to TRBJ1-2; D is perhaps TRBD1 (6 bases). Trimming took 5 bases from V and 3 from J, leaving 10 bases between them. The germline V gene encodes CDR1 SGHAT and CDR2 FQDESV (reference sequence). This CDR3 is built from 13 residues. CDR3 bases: TGTGCCAGCAGCCCCGACAGGCACTATGGCTACACCTTC. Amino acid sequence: CASSPDRHYGYTF.